Below are 4 T cell receptor beta chains sequenced from a single sample in a study of blood T cell repertoires in COVID-19. The data were produced by immunoSEQ multiplex PCR, yet TCRdb's version contains in-frame clones alone and is incomplete. The sample yields fewer than 95,000 clones, around 90% seen once. The specimen sequenced was peripheral blood. The receptors come from a male donor with acute or convalescent COVID-19.

The sample holds a few counts of this clone. The rearrangement uses TRBV27 and TRBJ2-7, with TRBD1 as a possible D gene (6 bases). There are 12 residues in the CDR3. The V end was cut by 7 bases, the J end by 1 base, with 8 bases between. The germline CDR1 and CDR2 sequences are MNHEY and SMNVEV (reference sequence). CDR3 coding DNA: TGTGCCAGCACAGGGGAATCCTACGAGCAGTACTTC. Translation gives CASTGESYEQYF.

The chain recombines TRBV28 with TRBJ1-2; unclear D gene. The CDR3 is 15 amino acids. The germline V gene encodes CDR1 MDHEN and CDR2 SYDVKM. V was clipped by 7 bases and J by 4 bases, with 19 bases between them. The CDR3 is CASTQTDREAYGYTF. The CDR3 DNA reads TGTGCCAGCACCCAAACGGATCGGGAAGCCTATGGCTACACCTTC.

This chain links TRBV5-6 with TRBJ1-3; 7 bases are shared with TRBD1. The junction had 4 bases not matched to a gene; V was cut back by 0 bases and J by 1 base. There are 16 residues in the CDR3. Looked up from germline, CDR1 is SGHDT and CDR2 is YYEEEE. This chain's CDR3 is CASSLGGGQSGNTIYF. In nucleotides, the CDR3 is TGTGCCAGCAGCTTGGGAGGGGGACAGTCTGGAAACACCATATATTTT. The whole variable domain, remainder taken from reference TRBV5-6 and TRBJ1-3, is DAGVTQSPTHLIKTRGQQVTLRCSPKSGHDTVSWYQQALGQGPQFIFQYYEEEERQRGNFPDRFSGHQFPNYSSELNVNALLLGDSALYLCASSLGGGQSGNTIYFGEGSWLTVV.

The chain combines TRBV24-1 with TRBJ2-3, with a tentative D call TRBD2 (5 bases). This CDR3 contains 14 residues. V lost 4 bases and J 0 bases, leaving 7 bases between the germline ends. The germline V gene has CDR1 KGHDR and CDR2 SFDVKD. This chain's CDR3 is CATSEEASTDTQYF. CDR3 in DNA: TGTGCCACCAGTGAGGAGGCTAGCACAGATACGCAGTATTTT.